The next 20 T cell receptor beta chains were all read from a single sample in a study of cytomegalovirus exposure and HLA in healthy donors. PCR was performed using 60 Vbeta and 13 Jbeta primers. Here immunoSEQ multiplex PCR was the method, and the copy in TCRdb shows in-frame clones only, minus some. Of 100,000 or so clones listed, 74% are singletons. Sequences were obtained from PBMCs. These receptor sequences come from a man between 45 and 60 years old in good health and CMV-seropositive.

This clone was counted a single time. J is TRBJ1-2 and V is TRBV30; TRBD1 matches at 7 bases. Trimming removed 1 base from V and 4 bases from J; junction bases left unmatched: 3. The CDR3 loop spans 13 amino acids. The germline gives CDR1 GTSNPN, CDR2 SVGIG (reference sequence). In DNA, the CDR3 is TGTGCCTGGAGTGGTGGGACAGCCTATGGCTACACCTTC. Residues: CAWSGGTAYGYTF.

The chain joins TRBV19 to TRBJ1-4, with D uncertain. V was pared by 3 bases and J by 1 base, with 9 bases between. Germline values: CDR1 LNHDA, CDR2 SQIVND (reference sequence). There are 15 residues in the CDR3. CDR3 sequence: CASSISRRTNEKLFF. The CDR3 nucleotides read TGTGCCAGTAGTATCTCAAGGAGAACTAATGAAAAACTGTTTTTT.

The rearrangement joins TRBV5-1 to TRBJ2-7; possibly TRBD2 for D (6 bases). This CDR3 comprises 19 residues. The V gene lost 3 bases and the J gene lost 7 bases, with 32 bases spanning the gap. The germline gives CDR1 SGHRS, CDR2 YFSETQ. The DNA for the CDR3 is TGCGCCAGCAGCTCGGGTGGGATCCCGCTCCAGGGTCAAGGGAGGGAGCAGTACTTC. It yields the protein CASSSGGIPLQGQGREQYF.

The J gene is TRBJ2-3, the V gene TRBV7-9; a weak D match, TRBD1 (5 bases). This CDR3 spans 17 amino acids. With 5 bases removed from V and 4 bases from J, the gap between germline ends came to 22 bases. CDR1 and CDR2 from the germline V gene are SEHNR and FQNEAQ (reference sequence). CDR3 loop: CASSLQGWRLEADTQYF. The CDR3 DNA sequence: TGTGCCAGCAGCCTTCAGGGATGGCGGCTCGAGGCAGATACGCAGTATTTT.

The chain is built from TRBV21-1 and TRBJ2-5; whether TRBD1, the table's D call, matches the DNA was not checked. TRBV21-1 corresponds to a pseudogene. This CDR3 has 17 residues. The CDR3 DNA reads TGTGCCAGCAGATTTCCCTCGGGACAGGCCTGTGGGGAGACCCAGTACTTC. Residues: CASRFPSGQACGETQYF.

This clone was seen only a few times. This rearrangement joins TRBV10-2 to TRBJ1-6; weak D call: TRBD1 (6 bases). With 9 bases removed from V and 9 bases from J, the gap between germline ends came to 15 bases. The length of the CDR3 is 13 residues. Germline loops: CDR1 WSHSY, CDR2 SAAADI. For the CDR3, the DNA is TGCGCCAGTTTCACAGGGTTGGGTTCACCCCTCCACTTT. It translates to CASFTGLGSPLHF.

The J gene is TRBJ2-7, the V gene TRBV6-6; D possibly corresponds to TRBD1 (6 bases). The CDR3 totals 14 residues. Trimming stripped 3 bases from V and 3 bases from J, with 12 bases between. Germline V gene lookup returns CDR1 MNHNY and CDR2 SVGAGI (reference sequence). As DNA, the CDR3 is TGTGCCAGCAGTTATCAGGGGATTTTCTACGAGCAGTACTTC. It encodes CASSYQGIFYEQYF.

V usage is TRBV5-1 and J usage is TRBJ2-1; D may be TRBD2 (6 bases). This CDR3 has 17 residues. The V gene's germline CDR1 is SGHRS and CDR2 YFSETQ. V lost 0 bases and J lost 8, with 21 bases in between. The CDR3 loop reads CASSLGRARGLPHEQFF. As DNA, the CDR3 is TGCGCCAGCAGCTTGGGGCGGGCGCGGGGCCTTCCTCATGAGCAGTTCTTC.

The DNA of the CDR3 is TGTGCCAGCAGCCCACGAGGGCCAAACACTGAAGCTTTCTTT. Translation gives CASSPRGPNTEAFF. The chain is built from TRBV7-2 and TRBJ1-1; D gene unclear. Trimming stripped 5 bases from V and 2 bases from J, with 12 bases between. From germline, CDR1 is SGHTA and CDR2 FQGNSA. The CDR3 is 14 amino acids.

The V call is TRBV5-1, the J call TRBJ2-3; D may be TRBD1 (5 bases). The CDR3 contains 14 residues. Germline V gene sequence: CDR1 SGHRS, CDR2 YFSETQ. The V gene lost 6 bases and the J gene lost 4 bases, with 15 bases spanning the gap. DNA for the CDR3: TGCGCCAGCAACCTAGGGGTCTCGCCAGATACGCAGTATTTT. As protein: CASNLGVSPDTQYF.

V and J are TRBV30 and TRBJ1-4; 8 nucleotides match TRBD1. Looked up from germline, CDR1 is GTSNPN and CDR2 is SVGIG (reference sequence). The length of the CDR3 is 12 residues. J was trimmed by 6 bases and V by 7 bases; bases with no gene match: 4. In DNA form, the CDR3 reads TGTGCCTCCGGACAGGGTTATGAAAAACTGTTTTTT. Translated, it gives CASGQGYEKLFF.

J is TRBJ2-1 and V is TRBV6-1; 11 bases line up with TRBD2. Germline loops: CDR1 MNHNS, CDR2 SASEGT. V was pared by 3 bases and J by 3 bases, with 1 base of the junction left unmatched. The CDR3 has 15 residues. This CDR3 is CASSETSGDYNEQFF. DNA for the CDR3: TGTGCCAGCAGTGAGACTAGCGGGGACTACAATGAGCAGTTCTTC.

Note on this clone: At the DNA level, this CDR3 is encoded by other sequences in the same sample as well. This CDR3 reads CASSLGTGNSNQPQHF. In DNA form, the CDR3 reads TGCGCCAGCAGCTTGGGGACAGGTAATAGCAATCAGCCCCAGCATTTT. The gene calls are TRBV5-1 and TRBJ1-5; 7 nucleotides match TRBD1. The germline gives CDR1 SGHRS, CDR2 YFSETQ. J lost 0 bases, V lost 0 bases, and 3 bases had no gene match. This CDR3 is built from 16 residues.

The J gene is TRBJ2-3, the V gene TRBV9; 10 bases are a match to TRBD2. J was trimmed by 5 bases and V by 3 bases; bases with no gene match: 6. This CDR3 is 15 amino acids long. Germline CDR1 and CDR2: SGDLS and YYNGEE. CDR3 residues: CASSASSGSQDTQYF. The CDR3 DNA follows: TGTGCCAGCAGCGCTTCTAGCGGGAGCCAAGATACGCAGTATTTT.

The rearrangement joins TRBV5-5 to TRBJ2-3; 7 bases map to TRBD2. V shed 4 bases, J shed 6 bases, and the junction held 8 bases outside the gene matches. CDR1 is SGHKS and CDR2 is YYEKEE in the germline V gene (reference sequence). CDR3 length: 14 amino acids. The CDR3 DNA reads as TGTGCCAGCAGCCCCAGAACTAGCGTGGATACGCAGTATTTT. Translation gives CASSPRTSVDTQYF.

This clone was picked up a small number of times. The rearrangement joins TRBV5-6 to TRBJ2-1; tentative D call: TRBD2 (7 bases). CDR1 and CDR2 (germline): SGHDT, YYEEEE. The CDR3 covers 14 residues. Trimming left V 1 base short and J 8 bases short, with 13 bases between. Written as DNA, the CDR3 is TGTGCCAGCAGCTTGTCCGGCGGGGGCGATGAGCAGTTCTTC. Translating it yields CASSLSGGGDEQFF.

This clone was observed a single time. The chain combines TRBV6-4 with TRBJ2-1, with 7 bases fitting TRBD1. CDR1 and CDR2 (germline): MRHNA, SNTAGT. V was clipped by 5 bases and J by 1 base; unmatched bases: 2. The CDR3 runs to 14 residues. The CDR3, as DNA: TGTGCCAGCAGTTTACAGGGGTCCTACAATGAGCAGTTCTTC. It specifies CASSLQGSYNEQFF.

The V call is TRBV9, the J call TRBJ2-5, with D perhaps matching TRBD2 (7 bases). The CDR3 has 17 amino acids. Germline V gene lookup returns CDR1 SGDLS and CDR2 YYNGEE. With 0 bases removed from V and 2 bases from J, the gap between germline ends came to 17 bases. CDR3 sequence: CASSVDGGGALQETQYF. CDR3 DNA sequence: TGTGCCAGCAGCGTAGATGGAGGGGGGGCCCTACAAGAGACCCAGTACTTC.

The CDR3 region is CAWSGQGLGNTIYF. The CDR3 nucleotides read TGTGCCTGGAGTGGACAGGGTCTTGGAAACACCATATATTTT. This rearrangement joins TRBV30 to TRBJ1-3; 7 nucleotides agree with TRBD1. CDR3 length: 14 amino acids. Per germline, CDR1 GTSNPN and CDR2 SVGIG (reference sequence). With 1 base clipped from V and 3 bases from J, the junction kept 3 bases outside the gene matches.

The V and J genes are TRBV9 and TRBJ1-2, with 9 bases lining up with TRBD1. Trimming removed 0 bases from V and 4 bases from J; junction bases left unmatched: 4. The CDR3 has 15 amino acids. In germline, CDR1 is SGDLS, CDR2 YYNGEE. Written as DNA, the CDR3 is TGTGCCAGCAGCGTAGGGGACAGGGCAGGCTATGGCTACACCTTC. Amino acid sequence: CASSVGDRAGYGYTF.